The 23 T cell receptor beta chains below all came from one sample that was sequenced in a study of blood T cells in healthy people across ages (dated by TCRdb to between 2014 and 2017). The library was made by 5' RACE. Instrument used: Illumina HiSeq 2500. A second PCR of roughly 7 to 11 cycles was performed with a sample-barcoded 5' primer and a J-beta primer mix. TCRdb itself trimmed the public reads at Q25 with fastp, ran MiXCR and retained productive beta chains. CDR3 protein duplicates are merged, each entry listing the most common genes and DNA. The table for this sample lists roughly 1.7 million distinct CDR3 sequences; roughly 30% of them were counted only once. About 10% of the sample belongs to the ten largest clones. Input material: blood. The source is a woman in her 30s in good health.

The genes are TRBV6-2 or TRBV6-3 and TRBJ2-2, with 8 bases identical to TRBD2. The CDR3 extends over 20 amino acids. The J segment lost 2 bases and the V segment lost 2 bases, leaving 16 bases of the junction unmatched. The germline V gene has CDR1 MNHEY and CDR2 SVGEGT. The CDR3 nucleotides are TGTGCCAGCAGTTACCGGGACCTTTTACGGGAGGGTGTTAACACCGGGGAGCTGTTTTTT. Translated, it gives CASSYRDLLREGVNTGELFF.

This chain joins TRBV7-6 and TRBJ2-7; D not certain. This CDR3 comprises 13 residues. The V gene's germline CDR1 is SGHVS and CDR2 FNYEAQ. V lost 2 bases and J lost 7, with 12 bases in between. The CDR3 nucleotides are TGTGCCAGCAGCTTACAAGCCTTGGGGGAGCAGTACTTC. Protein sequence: CASSLQALGEQYF.

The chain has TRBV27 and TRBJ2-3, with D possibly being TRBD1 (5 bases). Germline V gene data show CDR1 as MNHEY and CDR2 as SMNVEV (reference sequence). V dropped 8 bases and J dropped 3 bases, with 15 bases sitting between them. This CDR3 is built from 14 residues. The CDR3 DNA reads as TGTGCCAGCTCCGGGTGGGCAGGGACAGATACGCAGTATTTT. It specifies CASSGWAGTDTQYF.

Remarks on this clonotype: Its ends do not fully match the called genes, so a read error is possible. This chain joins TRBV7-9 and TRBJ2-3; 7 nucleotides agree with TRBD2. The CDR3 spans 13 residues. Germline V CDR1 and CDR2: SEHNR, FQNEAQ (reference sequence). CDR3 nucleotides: TGTGCCAGCATCCTAGCGGACCTAGATAGGCAGTATTTT. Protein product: CASILADLDRQYF.

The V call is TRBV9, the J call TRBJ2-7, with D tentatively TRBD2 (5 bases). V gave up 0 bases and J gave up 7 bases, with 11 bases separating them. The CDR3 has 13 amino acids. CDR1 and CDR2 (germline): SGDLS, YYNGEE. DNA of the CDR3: TGTGCCAGCAGCGTAGACCGGGGTGGAGAGCAGTACTTC. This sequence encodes CASSVDRGGEQYF.

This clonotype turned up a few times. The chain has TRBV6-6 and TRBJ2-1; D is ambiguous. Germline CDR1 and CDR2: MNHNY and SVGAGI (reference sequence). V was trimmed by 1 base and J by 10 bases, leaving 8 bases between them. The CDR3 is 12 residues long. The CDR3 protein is CASSYLAEEQFF. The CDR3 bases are TGTGCCAGCAGTTACTTAGCCGAGGAGCAGTTCTTC.

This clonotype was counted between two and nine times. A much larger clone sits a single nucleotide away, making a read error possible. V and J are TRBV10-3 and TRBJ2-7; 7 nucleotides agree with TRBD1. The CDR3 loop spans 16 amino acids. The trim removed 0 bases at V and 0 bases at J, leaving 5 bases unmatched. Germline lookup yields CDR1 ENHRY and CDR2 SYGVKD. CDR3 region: CAISESKGARSYEQYF. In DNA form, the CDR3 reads TGTGCCATCAGTGAGTCGAAGGGGGCCCGCTCCTACGAGCAGTACTTC.

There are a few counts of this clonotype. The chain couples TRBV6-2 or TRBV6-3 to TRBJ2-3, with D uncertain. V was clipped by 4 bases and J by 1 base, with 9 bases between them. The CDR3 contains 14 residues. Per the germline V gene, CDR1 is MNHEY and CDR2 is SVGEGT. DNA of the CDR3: TGTGCCAGCAGTTCCAGTTTTGGCACAGATACGCAGTATTTT. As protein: CASSSSFGTDTQYF.

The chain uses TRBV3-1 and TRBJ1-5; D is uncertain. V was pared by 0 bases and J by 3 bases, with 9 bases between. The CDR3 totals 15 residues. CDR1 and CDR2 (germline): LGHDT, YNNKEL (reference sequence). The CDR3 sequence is CASSQDEGNNQPQHF. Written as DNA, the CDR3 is TGTGCCAGCAGCCAAGATGAGGGAAACAATCAGCCCCAGCATTTT.

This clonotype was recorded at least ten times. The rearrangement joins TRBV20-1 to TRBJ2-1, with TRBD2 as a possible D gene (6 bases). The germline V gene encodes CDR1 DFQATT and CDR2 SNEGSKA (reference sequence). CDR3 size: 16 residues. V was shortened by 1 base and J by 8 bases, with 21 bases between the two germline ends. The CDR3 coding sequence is TGCAGTGCTAGAGCGGGTAGCGGTTACCCGAGGGATGAGCAGTTCTTC. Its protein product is CSARAGSGYPRDEQFF.

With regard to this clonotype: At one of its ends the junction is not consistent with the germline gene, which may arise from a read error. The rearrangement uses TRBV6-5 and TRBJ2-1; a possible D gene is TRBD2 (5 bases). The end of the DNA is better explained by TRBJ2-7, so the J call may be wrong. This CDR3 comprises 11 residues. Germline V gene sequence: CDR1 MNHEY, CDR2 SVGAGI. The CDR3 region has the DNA TGTGCCGGCAGTTACGGGGAAAAGCAGTACTTC. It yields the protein CAGSYGEKQYF.

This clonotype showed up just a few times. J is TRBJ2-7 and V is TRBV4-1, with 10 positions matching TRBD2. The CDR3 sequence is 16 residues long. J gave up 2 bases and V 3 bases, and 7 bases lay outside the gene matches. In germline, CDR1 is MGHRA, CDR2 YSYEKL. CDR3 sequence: CASSQNPTSGAYEQYF. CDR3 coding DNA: TGCGCCAGCAGCCAGAACCCTACTAGCGGGGCCTACGAGCAGTACTTC.

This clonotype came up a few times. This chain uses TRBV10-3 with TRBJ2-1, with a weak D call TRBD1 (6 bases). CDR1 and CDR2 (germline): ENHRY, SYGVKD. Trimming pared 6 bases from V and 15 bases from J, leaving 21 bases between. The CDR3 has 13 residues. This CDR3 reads CAISGYERQAAFF. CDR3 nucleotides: TGTGCCATCAGCGGTTATGAAAGACAGGCTGCGTTCTTC.

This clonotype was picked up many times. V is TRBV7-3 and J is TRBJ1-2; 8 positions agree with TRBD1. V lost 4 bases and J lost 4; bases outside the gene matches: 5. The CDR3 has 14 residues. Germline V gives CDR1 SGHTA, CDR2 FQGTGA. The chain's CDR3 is CASSSQGGSYGYTF. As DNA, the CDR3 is TGTGCCAGCAGCTCACAGGGGGGTAGCTATGGCTACACCTTC.

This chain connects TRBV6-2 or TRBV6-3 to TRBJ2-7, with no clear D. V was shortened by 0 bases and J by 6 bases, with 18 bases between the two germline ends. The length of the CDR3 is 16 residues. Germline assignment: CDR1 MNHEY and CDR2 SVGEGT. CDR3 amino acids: CASSYSMPGISSEQYF. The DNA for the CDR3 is TGTGCCAGCAGTTACTCGATGCCAGGCATTTCCAGCGAGCAGTACTTC.

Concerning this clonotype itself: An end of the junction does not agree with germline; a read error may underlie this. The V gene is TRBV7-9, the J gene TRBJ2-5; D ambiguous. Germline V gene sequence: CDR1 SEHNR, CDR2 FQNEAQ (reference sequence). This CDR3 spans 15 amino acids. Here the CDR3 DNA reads TGTGCCAGCAGCTTAGCGCTTCGGAACCAAGAAACCCAGTACTTC. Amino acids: CASSLALRNQETQYF.

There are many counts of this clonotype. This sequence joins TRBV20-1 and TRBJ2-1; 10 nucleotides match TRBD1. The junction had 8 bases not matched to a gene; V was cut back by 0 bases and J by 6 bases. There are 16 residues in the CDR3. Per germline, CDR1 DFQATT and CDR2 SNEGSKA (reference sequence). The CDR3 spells CSARDIATGGGNEQFF. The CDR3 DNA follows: TGCAGTGCTAGAGATATTGCGACAGGGGGCGGCAATGAGCAGTTCTTC.

Written as DNA, the CDR3 is TGTGCCAGCAGTCGAAAAGAGGCCTCCTACGAGCAGTACTTC. It specifies CASSRKEASYEQYF. This chain links TRBV27 with TRBJ2-7; no firm D call. The germline V gene encodes CDR1 MNHEY and CDR2 SMNVEV (reference sequence). The V end was cut by 5 bases, the J end by 0 bases, with 11 bases between. The CDR3 totals 14 residues.

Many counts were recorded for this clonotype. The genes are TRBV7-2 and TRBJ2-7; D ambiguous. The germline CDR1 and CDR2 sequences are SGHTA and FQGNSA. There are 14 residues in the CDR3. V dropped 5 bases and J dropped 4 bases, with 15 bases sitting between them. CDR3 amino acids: CASSRTARLYEQYF. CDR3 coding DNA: TGTGCCAGCAGCCGAACTGCCAGGCTTTACGAGCAGTACTTC. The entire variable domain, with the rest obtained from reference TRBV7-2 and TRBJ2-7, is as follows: GAGVSQSPSNKVTEKGKDVELRCDPISGHTALYWYRQSLGQGLEFLIYFQGNSAPDKSGLPSDRFSAERTGGSVSTLTIQRTQQEDSAVYLCASSRTARLYEQYFGPGTRLTVT.

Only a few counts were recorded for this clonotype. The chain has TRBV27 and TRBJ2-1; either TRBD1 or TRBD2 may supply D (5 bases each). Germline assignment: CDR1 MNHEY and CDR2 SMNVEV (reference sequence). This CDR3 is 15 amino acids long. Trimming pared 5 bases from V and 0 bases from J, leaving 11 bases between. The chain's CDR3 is CASSIWGSSYNEQFF. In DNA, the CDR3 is TGTGCCAGCAGTATATGGGGGAGCTCCTACAATGAGCAGTTCTTC.

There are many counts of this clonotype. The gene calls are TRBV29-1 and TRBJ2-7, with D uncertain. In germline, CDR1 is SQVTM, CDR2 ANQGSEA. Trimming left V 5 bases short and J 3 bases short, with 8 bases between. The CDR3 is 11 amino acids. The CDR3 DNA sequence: TGCAGCGTTTTTGGGAACTACGAGCAGTACTTC. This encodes CSVFGNYEQYF.

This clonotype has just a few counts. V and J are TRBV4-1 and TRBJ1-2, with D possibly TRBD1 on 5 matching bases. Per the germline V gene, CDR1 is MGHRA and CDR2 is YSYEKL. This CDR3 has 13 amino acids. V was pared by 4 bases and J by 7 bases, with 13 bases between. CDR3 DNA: TGCGCCAGCAGCCCCACGGGGGAGTCTGGCTACACCTTC. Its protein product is CASSPTGESGYTF.

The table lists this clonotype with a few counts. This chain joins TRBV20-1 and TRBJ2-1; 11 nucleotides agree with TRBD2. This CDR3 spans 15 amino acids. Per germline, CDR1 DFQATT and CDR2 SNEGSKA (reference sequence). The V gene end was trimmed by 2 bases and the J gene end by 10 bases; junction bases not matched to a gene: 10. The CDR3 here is CSARTATSGALEQFF. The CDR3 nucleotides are TGCAGTGCTAGAACCGCGACTAGCGGGGCTCTGGAGCAGTTCTTC.